The clone carrying this TCR beta chain was detected once. No cell sorting was done before RNA was extracted from the tissue. More than 3 cm separated this lung sample from the edge of the tumor. This sample is part of a study of tumor and adjacent non-tumor tissue in lung cancer. The library came from three nested PCR rounds adapted from ARM-PCR protocols. MiXCR, run by TCRdb on the multiplex PCR reads, gives a single entry per CDR3 protein. The table shows around 100,000 distinct CDR3 sequences, with 60% to 80% occurring only once. CDR1 and CDR2 (germline): LGHNA, YNFKEQ. The CDR3 runs 17 residues. The V and J genes are TRBV4-2 and TRBJ1-5; TRBD2 aligns across 8 bases. The J call may not be correct, given that the DNA end is closer to TRBJ2-3. Sample: distant non-tumor lung tissue. This sequence originates from a man aged 25-45 years with non-small cell lung cancer. The chain's CDR3 is CASSQDGQAGGNHPQYF. The CDR3 nucleotides are TGTGCCAGCAGCCAAGATGGGCAGGCGGGAGGCAATCATCCCCAGTATTTT.